A single sample gave rise to the 18 T cell receptor beta chains below, sequenced in a study of early T cells in non-severe SARS-CoV-2 infection. TCRdb independently ran MiXCR on the 5' RACE reads; one entry per CDR3 protein. The repertoire has tens of thousands of distinct CDR3 sequences, roughly 12% of them found once; the top ten carry roughly 2.5%. The source material was whole blood, sampled at baseline. These receptors were taken from an adult who was a healthcare worker with PCR-confirmed SARS-CoV-2 infection or an uninfected control (not recorded which).

The chain recombines TRBV15 with TRBJ2-3, with a possible D match to TRBD2 (7 bases). The CDR3 runs 14 residues. V was trimmed by 1 base and J by 4 bases, leaving 9 bases between them. CDR1 is LNHNV, CDR2 YYDKDF, per germline (reference sequence). The CDR3 region has the DNA TGTGCCACCAGCAGAGTCGGGGGGCCAGATACGCAGTATTTT. It encodes CATSRVGGPDTQYF.

This clonotype was observed a handful of times. The V and J genes are TRBV20-1 and TRBJ2-2; TRBD1 might be the D (6 bases). This CDR3 region has 14 residues. Per germline, CDR1 DFQATT and CDR2 SNEGSKA (reference sequence). V was pared by 0 bases and J by 4 bases, with 9 bases between. Here the CDR3 reads CSARDARGTGELFF. The CDR3 region has the DNA TGCAGTGCTAGAGATGCCAGGGGCACCGGGGAGCTGTTTTTT.

This clonotype has more than one count but fewer than ten. The chain uses TRBV12-3 or TRBV12-4 and TRBJ1-6, with D perhaps matching TRBD1 (5 bases). Trimming took 6 bases from V and 10 from J, leaving 13 bases between them. This CDR3 contains 13 residues. CDR3 nucleotide sequence: TGTGCCAGCAGAGGGACGTCGGGGTCACCCCTCCACTTT. Protein sequence: CASRGTSGSPLHF.

This chain joins TRBV20-1 and TRBJ2-7; D possibly corresponds to TRBD2 (7 bases). Germline V gene lookup returns CDR1 DFQATT and CDR2 SNEGSKA (reference sequence). The CDR3 is 12 residues long. Between the trimmed V and J ends, which lost 4 bases and 5 bases, there was a span of 12 bases. The CDR3 sequence: CSAILGGHEQYF. The CDR3 region has the DNA TGCAGTGCTATCCTCGGGGGGCACGAGCAGTACTTC.

The chain carries TRBV20-1 and TRBJ2-3; the D call may be TRBD1 or TRBD2 (5 bases each). CDR3 length equals 16 residues. Trimming shortened V by 6 bases and J by 3 bases, and 22 bases separated the two germline ends. Looked up from germline, CDR1 is DFQATT and CDR2 is SNEGSKA (reference sequence). CDR3 in DNA: TGCAGTGCCGTATCCGGAGGACACCTCCAAACAGATACGCAGTATTTT. Translation: CSAVSGGHLQTDTQYF.

The table lists this clonotype with a few counts. The chain couples TRBV4-2 to TRBJ2-3, with D possibly being TRBD2 (6 bases). The CDR3 contains 14 residues. The ends were cut back, 1 base at V and 7 bases at J, with 12 bases in the middle. Germline V gene data show CDR1 as LGHNA and CDR2 as YNFKEQ. The CDR3 region has the DNA TGTGCCAGCAGCCAAGCCGGGACTTCATATACGCAGTATTTT. It translates to CASSQAGTSYTQYF.

This clonotype was seen more than once but under ten times. The chain recombines TRBV5-4 with TRBJ2-1; 8 bases are shared with TRBD2. Trimming took 5 bases from V and 6 from J; bases not matched to a gene: 7. The CDR3 contains 14 residues. Germline assignment: CDR1 SGHNT and CDR2 YYREEE (reference sequence). DNA of the CDR3: TGTGCCAGCAGTTTCCCCGGGGGGGCCAATGAGCAGTTCTTC. It codes for CASSFPGGANEQFF.

The sample holds many counts of this clonotype. V usage is TRBV4-3 and J usage is TRBJ2-6; D perhaps matches TRBD2 (7 bases). The CDR3 contains 15 residues. Germline V gene data show CDR1 as LGHNA and CDR2 as YSLEER. The ends were cut back, 5 bases at V and 2 bases at J, with 10 bases in the middle. The CDR3 region has the DNA TGCGCCAGCAGCAGGGGGGGAGCTGGGGCCAACGTCCTGACTTTC. Amino acid sequence: CASSRGGAGANVLTF.

This clonotype was seen repeatedly, ten times or more. The genes are TRBV11-2 and TRBJ2-5; 8 nucleotides agree with TRBD1. Germline CDR1 and CDR2: SGHAT and FQNNGV. The CDR3 is made up of 14 amino acids. V gave up 4 bases and J gave up 5 bases; unmatched junction bases: 6. CDR3 nucleotide sequence: TGTGCCAGCAGCTCGGACAGGGCGGCGGAGACCCAGTACTTC. Translated, it gives CASSSDRAAETQYF.

V gene TRBV29-1 combines with J gene TRBJ2-7, with 10 nucleotides matching TRBD2. The CDR3 consists of 13 residues. The V gene end was trimmed by 4 bases and the J gene end by 3 bases; junction bases not matched to a gene: 3. The germline V gene has CDR1 SQVTM and CDR2 ANQGSEA. The CDR3 DNA sequence: TGCAGCGTTGGGACTAGCGGAAACTACGAGCAGTACTTC. It codes for CSVGTSGNYEQYF.

This chain links TRBV6-5 with TRBJ1-1; D not resolved. This CDR3 has 15 amino acids. V lost 10 bases and J 0 bases, leaving 18 bases between the germline ends. Germline CDR1 and CDR2: MNHEY and SVGAGI. CDR3 residues: CATAGGETVNTEAFF. The CDR3 DNA is TGTGCCACTGCCGGTGGAGAGACGGTGAACACTGAAGCTTTCTTT.

This clonotype was seen repeatedly, ten times or more. The chain links TRBV10-2 to TRBJ1-2, with 11 positions matching TRBD1. CDR3 length: 14 amino acids. After removal of 7 bases from V and 8 bases from J, the junction contained 9 bases not matched to a gene. Germline-derived CDR1 and CDR2 are WSHSY and SAAADI. The CDR3 loop reads CASKIGQGARGYTF. DNA of the CDR3: TGCGCCAGCAAGATCGGACAGGGGGCGCGGGGCTACACCTTC.

This clonotype has only a few counts. The rearrangement uses TRBV3-1 and TRBJ1-1; D is uncertain. Trimming stripped 4 bases from V and 2 bases from J, with 11 bases between. Germline assignment: CDR1 LGHDT and CDR2 YNNKEL (reference sequence). This CDR3 has 14 residues. The CDR3 sequence is CASSPRAANTEAFF. In DNA, the CDR3 is TGTGCCAGCAGCCCCCGGGCCGCAAACACTGAAGCTTTCTTT.

This clonotype was counted between two and nine times. The chain is built from TRBV7-9 and TRBJ1-2; D gene unclear. CDR1 and CDR2 from the germline V gene are SEHNR and FQNEAQ (reference sequence). Trimming pared 5 bases from V and 6 bases from J, leaving 16 bases between. The CDR3 contains 14 residues. Here the CDR3 DNA reads TGTGCCAGCAGCCTCCGTGGGCAGGACGATGGCTACACCTTC. The encoded protein is CASSLRGQDDGYTF.

The chain has TRBV14 and TRBJ1-1; D call uncertain. In germline, CDR1 is SGHDN, CDR2 FVKESK. V lost 4 bases and J 3 bases, leaving 12 bases between the germline ends. There are 14 residues in the CDR3. The CDR3 is CASSPLGWDTEAFF. DNA for the CDR3: TGTGCCAGCAGCCCCTTAGGTTGGGACACTGAAGCTTTCTTT.

There are many counts of this clonotype. This rearrangement joins TRBV11-2 to TRBJ2-3, with 10 bases that match TRBD1. With 4 bases clipped from V and 0 bases from J, the junction kept 19 bases outside the gene matches. Germline CDR1 SGHAT, CDR2 FQNNGV. The CDR3 extends over 21 amino acids. The CDR3 nucleotides read TGTGCCAGCAGCTCAACCTACCGGGACAGGGGATTCATAACTAGCACAGATACGCAGTATTTT. Protein sequence: CASSSTYRDRGFITSTDTQYF.

The chain carries TRBV4-1 and TRBJ2-5, with unresolved D. The germline CDR1 and CDR2 sequences are MGHRA and YSYEKL. The CDR3 loop spans 12 amino acids. Between the trimmed V and J ends, which lost 0 bases and 5 bases, there was a span of 4 bases. In DNA, the CDR3 is TGCGCCAGCAGCCAAGAGGGTGAGACCCAGTACTTC. It codes for CASSQEGETQYF.

This clonotype appeared a few times. The chain joins TRBV7-8 to TRBJ2-1, with 8 bases fitting TRBD1. This CDR3 contains 18 residues. In germline, CDR1 is SGHVS, CDR2 FQNEAQ. V gave up 5 bases and J gave up 3 bases; unmatched junction bases: 15. CDR3 sequence (DNA): TGTGCCAGCAGCCGTACATCTCCATACAGGGGGAACTACAATGAGCAGTTCTTC. Translating gives CASSRTSPYRGNYNEQFF.